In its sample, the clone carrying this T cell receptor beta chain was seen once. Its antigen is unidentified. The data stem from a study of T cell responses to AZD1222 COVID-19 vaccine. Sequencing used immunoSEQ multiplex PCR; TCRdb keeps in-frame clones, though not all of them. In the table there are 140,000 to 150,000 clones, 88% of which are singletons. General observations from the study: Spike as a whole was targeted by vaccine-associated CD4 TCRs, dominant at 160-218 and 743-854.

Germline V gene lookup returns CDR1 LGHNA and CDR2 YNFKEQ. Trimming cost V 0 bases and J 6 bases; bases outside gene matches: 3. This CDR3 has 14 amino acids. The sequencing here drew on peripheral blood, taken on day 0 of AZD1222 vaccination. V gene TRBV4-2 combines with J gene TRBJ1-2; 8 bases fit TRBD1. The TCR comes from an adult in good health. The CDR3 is CASSQEAGGDGYTF. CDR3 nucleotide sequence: TGTGCCAGCAGCCAAGAGGCAGGGGGCGATGGCTACACCTTC.